Listed below are T cell receptor beta chains from one sample, sequenced in a study of response to subunit inactivated influenza vaccine. TCRdb called the RT-PCR reads again in MiXCR, with one record for every CDR3 protein. The sample comprises more than 700,000 distinct CDR3 sequences, approximately 22% of which are singletons, and roughly 10% rests with the top ten. Sample: PBMCs from blood, taken about 5 days after vaccination. The source is a man aged 50 to 59 who received an inactivated influenza vaccine. CDR3s include the opening cysteine and the closing phenylalanine or tryptophan. Fields, in order: J gene, V gene, CDR3 protein.

J: TRBJ2-2; V: TRBV20-1; CDR3: CSARVSGGFANTGELFF
J: TRBJ2-3; V: TRBV12-3/TRBV12-4; CDR3: CASSKPYYTQYF
J: TRBJ2-7; V: TRBV3-1; CDR3: CAAGARSYEQYF
J: TRBJ1-2; V: TRBV7-9; CDR3: CASSESGTGYGYTF
J: TRBJ2-7; V: TRBV21-1; CDR3: CASILGWTNPDEQYF
J: TRBJ1-5; V: TRBV12-3/TRBV12-4; CDR3: CASSHGQGISNQPQHF
J: TRBJ2-2; V: TRBV7-6; CDR3: CASSLLSGGRPGELFF
J: TRBJ2-1; V: TRBV13; CDR3: CASRQPGGGPYNEQFF
J: TRBJ2-1; V: TRBV5-1; CDR3: CASSLRDLGGTGRNEQFF
J: TRBJ2-1; V: TRBV7-2; CDR3: CASSLAQRSEGNEQFF
J: TRBJ2-7; V: TRBV20-1; CDR3: CSANPSYEQYF
J: TRBJ2-3; V: TRBV5-1; CDR3: CASSLDISTDTQYF
J: TRBJ1-1; V: TRBV5-1; CDR3: CASRSVGYTEAFF
J: TRBJ2-5; V: TRBV5-6; CDR3: CASSLGDLQETQYF
J: TRBJ2-7; V: TRBV29-1; CDR3: CSAANRGTLEQYF
J: TRBJ1-2; V: TRBV4-1; CDR3: CASSPTRGQGGKDGYTF
J: TRBJ1-5; V: TRBV6-1; CDR3: CASRRTGTGINQPQHF
J: TRBJ2-3; V: TRBV5-5; CDR3: CASSFGALSTDTQYF
J: TRBJ2-3; V: TRBV6-1; CDR3: CASSPGTTWDTQYF
J: TRBJ1-1; V: TRBV20-1; CDR3: CSARDPRGPEAFF
J: TRBJ2-5; V: TRBV18; CDR3: CASSLKVEETQYF
J: TRBJ1-1; V: TRBV5-4; CDR3: CASSFSGNGEEVFF
J: TRBJ2-3; V: TRBV7-6; CDR3: CASYLAGRGTDTQYF
J: TRBJ2-7; V: TRBV25-1; CDR3: CASSLSGGPFDEQYF
J: TRBJ2-7; V: TRBV7-9; CDR3: CASRPGLAGVPQQYF
J: TRBJ1-2; V: TRBV12-1; CDR3: CASSFVVRVNYGYTF
J: TRBJ2-1; V: TRBV4-1; CDR3: CASSQDPPGAGRGEQFF
J: TRBJ2-7; V: TRBV4-1; CDR3: CASSQDVTSTYEQYF
J: TRBJ1-2; V: TRBV6-5; CDR3: CASSYGLGSNYGYTF
J: TRBJ2-7; V: TRBV19; CDR3: CASSIGAGPYEQYF
J: TRBJ2-5; V: TRBV29-1; CDR3: CSVAKIAGETQYF
J: TRBJ2-7; V: TRBV6-1; CDR3: CASSLGQGISHEQYF
J: TRBJ2-1; V: TRBV12-3/TRBV12-4; CDR3: CASSASRIYNEQFF
J: TRBJ2-1; V: TRBV6-2/TRBV6-3; CDR3: CASSTSPDSYNEQFF
J: TRBJ2-3; V: TRBV6-5; CDR3: CASSYSGMSTDTQYF
J: TRBJ2-7; V: TRBV12-3/TRBV12-4; CDR3: CASSLRGKYEQYF
J: TRBJ1-4; V: TRBV20-1; CDR3: CSASQGTGWEKLFF
J: TRBJ2-1; V: TRBV7-2; CDR3: CASSLALTSTQNEQFF
J: TRBJ2-2; V: TRBV11-1; CDR3: CASSLGRAATGNTGELFF
J: TRBJ2-7; V: TRBV14; CDR3: CASSHPGGGEQYF
J: TRBJ2-3; V: TRBV6-1; CDR3: CASTAGHNTDTQYF
J: TRBJ2-1; V: TRBV13; CDR3: CASSLGHHTYNEQFF
J: TRBJ2-3; V: TRBV15; CDR3: CATSRELSTDTQYF
J: TRBJ2-7; V: TRBV20-1; CDR3: CSAIRDASYEQYF
J: TRBJ2-7; V: TRBV11-2; CDR3: CASSLVRSGGSYEQYF
J: TRBJ1-2; V: TRBV12-3/TRBV12-4; CDR3: CASSPVVNYGYTF
J: TRBJ2-1; V: TRBV5-1; CDR3: CASSLSAGKVFF
J: TRBJ2-1; V: TRBV7-9; CDR3: CASSQPSRDREVNEQFF
J: TRBJ2-1; V: TRBV6-1; CDR3: CASVPLGAGFNNEQFF